The 21 T cell receptor beta chains given below trace back to one sample, sequenced in a study of OX40 agonist ivuxolimab in advanced cancers. The assay was immunoSEQ multiplex PCR, and TCRdb's table has in-frame clones only and misses some. The repertoire consists of approximately 160,000 clones, with under 95% occurring once and the leading ten covering about 0.31%. Sequencing used CD4+ or CD8+ T cells sorted from blood, obtained in a trial of the OX40 agonist ivuxolimab. The receptor set was obtained from an adult with an advanced solid tumor such as melanoma, head and neck, liver or kidney cancer.

J is TRBJ2-3 and V is TRBV5-6; 7 bases match TRBD1. CDR1 is SGHDT, CDR2 YYEEEE, per germline. The CDR3 totals 13 residues. Trimming took 4 bases from V and 6 from J; bases not matched to a gene: 5. This CDR3 reads CASSRGQRDTQYF. The CDR3 coding sequence is TGTGCCAGCAGCAGGGGGCAAAGGGATACGCAGTATTTT.

The chain employs TRBV2 and TRBJ2-3; possible D gene TRBD1, 6 bases. The V end lost 10 bases, the J end lost 2 bases, and 16 bases lay between the germline ends. CDR1 is SNHLY and CDR2 is FYNNEI in the germline V gene. The CDR3 covers 14 residues. In DNA, the CDR3 is TGTGCCATCCCCCGGGACATAATCACAGATACGCAGTATTTT. Translating gives CAIPRDIITDTQYF.

The rearrangement links TRBV18 to TRBJ1-6; 9 bases are a match to TRBD1. Trimming at V came to 0 bases and at J to 8 bases, leaving 2 bases not matched to a gene. Germline assignment: CDR1 KGHSH and CDR2 LQKENI. The CDR3 has 15 amino acids. This chain's CDR3 is CASSPPGQGDSPLHF. As DNA, the CDR3 is TGTGCCAGCTCACCACCGGGACAGGGTGATTCACCCCTCCACTTT.

This chain connects TRBV6-5 to TRBJ2-3; 13 bases line up with TRBD2. Germline CDR1 is MNHEY and CDR2 is SVGAGI. This CDR3 has 16 amino acids. V shed 4 bases, J shed 4 bases, and the junction held 5 bases outside the gene matches. The CDR3 here is CASSFRTSGGSDTQYF. The CDR3, as DNA: TGTGCCAGCAGTTTCCGGACTAGCGGGGGATCAGATACGCAGTATTTT.

The chain employs TRBV7-3 and TRBJ1-5; D call uncertain. CDR1 and CDR2 from the germline V gene are SGHTA and FQGTGA. The CDR3 has 13 residues. V gave up 5 bases and J gave up 5 bases, with 10 bases separating them. The CDR3 sequence is CASSQYPDQPQHF. DNA for the CDR3: TGTGCCAGCAGCCAATACCCAGATCAGCCCCAGCATTTT.

The V and J genes are TRBV5-1 and TRBJ2-1, with D perhaps given as TRBD1 or TRBD2 (5 bases each). Germline CDR1 and CDR2: SGHRS and YFSETQ. The CDR3 extends over 15 amino acids. V shed 4 bases and J shed 0 bases, with 11 bases lying between them. The CDR3 DNA is TGCGCCAGCAGCCCCACGGGACCCTCCTACAATGAGCAGTTCTTC. This sequence encodes CASSPTGPSYNEQFF. Based on the CDR3 plus reference TRBV5-1 and TRBJ2-1, the full variable domain is KAGVTQTPRYLIKTRGQQVTLSCSPISGHRSVSWYQQTPGQGLQFLFEYFSETQRNKGNFPGRFSGRQFSNSRSEMNVSTLELGDSALYLCASSPTGPSYNEQFFGPGTRLTVL.

The chain uses TRBV28 and TRBJ1-1; 7 bases align to TRBD1. CDR1 is MDHEN, CDR2 SYDVKM, per germline. The length of the CDR3 is 14 residues. The J segment lost 5 bases and the V segment lost 2 bases, leaving 5 bases of the junction unmatched. CDR3 nucleotide sequence: TGTGCCAGCAGTTTACCTACAGGGGTTACTGAAGCTTTCTTT. Its protein product is CASSLPTGVTEAFF.

The rearrangement joins TRBV25-1 to TRBJ1-4; tentative D call: TRBD1 (5 bases). This CDR3 has 13 amino acids. Trimming took 4 bases from V and 11 from J, leaving 14 bases between them. The germline V gene encodes CDR1 MGHDK and CDR2 SYGVNS. CDR3 coding DNA: TGTGCCAGCAGTGGGGGCCCGTCTGAGAAACTGTTTTTT. Translated: CASSGGPSEKLFF. Filled out from reference TRBV25-1 and TRBJ1-4, the complete variable domain reads EADIYQTPRYLVIGTGKKITLECSQTMGHDKMYWYQQDPGMELHLIHYSYGVNSTEKGDLSSESTVSRIRTEHFPLTLESARPSHTSQYLCASSGGPSEKLFFGSGTQLSVL.

This chain uses TRBV28 with TRBJ1-2, with TRBD1 matching 9 bases. CDR1 is MDHEN, CDR2 SYDVKM, per germline. CDR3 size: 14 residues. V lost 2 bases and J lost 4; bases outside the gene matches: 2. CDR3 loop: CASSLPQGAYGYTF. In DNA, the CDR3 is TGTGCCAGCAGTTTACCACAGGGGGCCTATGGCTACACCTTC.

The chain uses TRBV2 and TRBJ1-1; perhaps TRBD1 as D (5 bases). Trimming stripped 6 bases from V and 5 bases from J, with 13 bases between. The CDR3 is 13 amino acids. The germline gives CDR1 SNHLY, CDR2 FYNNEI. In DNA form, the CDR3 reads TGTGCCAGCAGGCGGGGGGTGTGGACTGAAGCTTTCTTT. Translated: CASRRGVWTEAFF.

In its sample, this clone was seen a few times. This sequence joins TRBV25-1 and TRBJ1-1, with TRBD1 matching 10 bases. Germline V CDR1 and CDR2: MGHDK, SYGVNS. Trimming took 6 bases from V and 11 from J; bases not matched to a gene: 9. The CDR3 has 13 amino acids. The CDR3 here is CASSLLTGGEAFF. Here the CDR3 DNA reads TGTGCCAGCAGCCTCCTGACAGGGGGCGAGGCTTTCTTT.

This clone was recorded a few times. The chain combines TRBV6-6 with TRBJ1-1; perhaps TRBD1 as D (6 bases). The CDR3 covers 16 residues. Trimming pared 6 bases from V and 4 bases from J, leaving 21 bases between. CDR1 and CDR2 (germline): MNHNY, SVGAGI (reference sequence). Written as DNA, the CDR3 is TGTGCCAGCAGCCAACCAAACAGGGCAGGAACCACTGAAGCTTTCTTT. Translation gives CASSQPNRAGTTEAFF.

This sequence joins TRBV21-1 and TRBJ2-7. TRBV21-1 has pseudogene status. The CDR3 covers 12 residues. The CDR3 sequence is CASLGDPYEQYF. Here the CDR3 DNA reads TGTGCCAGCCTCGGGGACCCCTACGAGCAGTACTTC.

This chain connects TRBV7-9 to TRBJ1-5; D gene uncertain. The CDR3 runs 15 residues. CDR1 SEHNR and CDR2 FQNEAQ come from the germline V gene (reference sequence). Trimming removed 2 bases at V and 0 bases at J, with 8 bases between. In nucleotides, the CDR3 is TGTGCCAGCAGCTTATTTACGGATAGCAATCAGCCCCAGCATTTT. It encodes CASSLFTDSNQPQHF.

This chain uses TRBV19 with TRBJ1-2; 10 nucleotides match TRBD1. The germline CDR1 and CDR2 sequences are LNHDA and SQIVND (reference sequence). The CDR3 has 15 amino acids. After removal of 5 bases from V and 8 bases from J, the junction contained 11 bases not matched to a gene. CDR3 in amino acids: CASSVSGTGALGYTF. CDR3 coding DNA: TGTGCCAGTAGTGTGAGCGGGACAGGGGCACTGGGCTACACCTTC.

CDR3 nucleotide sequence: TGTGCCACCCCCGTTTGGGGGACGAACACTGAAGCTTTCTTT. Amino acids: CATPVWGTNTEAFF. The rearrangement joins TRBV19 to TRBJ1-1; a possible D gene is TRBD1 (5 bases). Trimming left V 10 bases short and J 1 base short, with 16 bases between. Germline V gene lookup returns CDR1 LNHDA and CDR2 SQIVND (reference sequence). CDR3 size: 14 residues. Full variable domain (outside the CDR3, taken from reference TRBV19 and TRBJ1-1): DGGITQSPKYLFRKEGQNVTLSCEQNLNHDAMYWYRQDPGQGLRLIYYSQIVNDFQKGDIAEGYSVSREKKESFPLTVTSAQKNPTAFYLCATPVWGTNTEAFFGQGTRLTVV.

The chain uses TRBV19 and TRBJ1-1; no firm D call. The CDR3 has 14 residues. The germline gives CDR1 LNHDA, CDR2 SQIVND (reference sequence). V was shortened by 3 bases and J by 1 base, with 9 bases between the two germline ends. The CDR3 DNA sequence: TGTGCCAGTAGTATCCTTCAGACGAACACTGAAGCTTTCTTT. Encoded protein: CASSILQTNTEAFF.

The chain couples TRBV7-2 to TRBJ2-5; 7 nucleotides align to TRBD2. The CDR3 runs 18 residues. Germline assignment: CDR1 SGHTA and CDR2 FQGNSA. The junction had 18 bases not matched to a gene; V was cut back by 3 bases and J by 5 bases. CDR3 sequence reads: CASSFRPKTSRIGETQYF. Here the CDR3 DNA reads TGTGCCAGCAGCTTCCGCCCAAAGACTAGCCGGATAGGGGAGACCCAGTACTTC.

This chain connects TRBV6-4 to TRBJ2-3; weak D call: TRBD2 (6 bases). This CDR3 has 14 residues. Germline CDR1 and CDR2: MRHNA and SNTAGT. V gave up 3 bases and J gave up 9 bases, with 16 bases separating them. The CDR3 reads CASSESAGYGTQYF. The CDR3 DNA sequence: TGTGCCAGCAGTGAATCGGCGGGGTATGGGACGCAGTATTTT.

V is TRBV30 and J is TRBJ2-7, with TRBD1 as a possible D gene (6 bases). Trimming removed 0 bases at V and 12 bases at J, with 15 bases between. CDR1 GTSNPN and CDR2 SVGIG come from the germline V gene (reference sequence). The CDR3 covers 12 residues. CDR3 nucleotide sequence: TGTGCCTGGAGTGTACAGGGTCTGGAGTGGTACTTC. As protein: CAWSVQGLEWYF.

CDR3 region: CASSYPQGRNTEAFF. In DNA, the CDR3 is TGTGCCAGCAGTTACCCCCAGGGGAGGAACACTGAAGCTTTCTTT. V is TRBV6-6 and J is TRBJ1-1, with D tentatively TRBD1 (6 bases). The CDR3 totals 15 residues. The germline V gene encodes CDR1 MNHNY and CDR2 SVGAGI (reference sequence). The V end lost 2 bases, the J end lost 1 base, and 11 bases lay between the germline ends.